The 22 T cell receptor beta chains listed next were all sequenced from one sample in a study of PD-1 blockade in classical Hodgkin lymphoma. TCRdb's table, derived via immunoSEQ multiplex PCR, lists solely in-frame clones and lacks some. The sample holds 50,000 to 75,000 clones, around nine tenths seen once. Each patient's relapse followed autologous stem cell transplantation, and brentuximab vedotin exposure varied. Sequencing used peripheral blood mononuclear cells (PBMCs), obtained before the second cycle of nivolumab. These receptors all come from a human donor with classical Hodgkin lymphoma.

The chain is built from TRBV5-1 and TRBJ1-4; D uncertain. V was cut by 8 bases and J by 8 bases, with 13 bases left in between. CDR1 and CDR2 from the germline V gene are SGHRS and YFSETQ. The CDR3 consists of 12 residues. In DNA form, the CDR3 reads TGCGCCAGGCTCGGGTTGGAAGAAAAACTGTTTTTT. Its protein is CARLGLEEKLFF.

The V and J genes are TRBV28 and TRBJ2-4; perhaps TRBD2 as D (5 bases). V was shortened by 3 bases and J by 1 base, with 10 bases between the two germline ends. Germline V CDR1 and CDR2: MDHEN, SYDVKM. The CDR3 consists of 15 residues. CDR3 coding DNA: TGTGCCAGCAGTTTGCCGGGGATTGCCAAAAACATTCAGTACTTC. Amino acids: CASSLPGIAKNIQYF.

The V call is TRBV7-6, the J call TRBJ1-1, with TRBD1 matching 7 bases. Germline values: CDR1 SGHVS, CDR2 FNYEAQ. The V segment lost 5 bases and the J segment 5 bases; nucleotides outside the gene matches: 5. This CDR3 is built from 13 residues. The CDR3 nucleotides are TGTGCCAGCAGCGAGCAGGGGGGTACTGAAGCTTTCTTT. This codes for CASSEQGGTEAFF. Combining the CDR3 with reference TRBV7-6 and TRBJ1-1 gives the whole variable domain GAGVSQSPRYKVTKRGQDVALRCDPISGHVSLYWYRQALGQGPEFLTYFNYEAQQDKSGLPNDRFSAERPEGSISTLTIQRTEQRDSAMYRCASSEQGGTEAFFGQGTRLTVV.

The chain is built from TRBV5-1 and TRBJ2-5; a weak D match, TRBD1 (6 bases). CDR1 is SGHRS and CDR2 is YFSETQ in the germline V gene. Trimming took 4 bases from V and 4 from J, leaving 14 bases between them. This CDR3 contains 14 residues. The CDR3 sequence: CASSQQGWAETQYF. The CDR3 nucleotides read TGCGCCAGCAGCCAACAGGGATGGGCAGAGACCCAGTACTTC.

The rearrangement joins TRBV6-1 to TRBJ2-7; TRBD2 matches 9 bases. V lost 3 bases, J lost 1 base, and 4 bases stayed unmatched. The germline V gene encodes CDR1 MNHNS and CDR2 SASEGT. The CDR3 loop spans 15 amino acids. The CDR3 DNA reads TGTGCCAGCAGTGACGCTAGCGGGGTTTCCTACGAGCAGTACTTC. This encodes CASSDASGVSYEQYF.

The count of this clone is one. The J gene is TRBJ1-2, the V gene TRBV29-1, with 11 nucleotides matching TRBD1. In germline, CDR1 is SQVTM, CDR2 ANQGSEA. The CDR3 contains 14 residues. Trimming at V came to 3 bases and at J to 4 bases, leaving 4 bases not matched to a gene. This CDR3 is CSVDRDRGVYGYTF. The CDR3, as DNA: TGCAGCGTTGATCGGGACAGGGGGGTCTATGGCTACACCTTC.

In nucleotides, the CDR3 is TGTGCCAGCTGGAGGGCGGGTGGCTACACCTTC. It translates to CASWRAGGYTF. The rearrangement links TRBV6-1 to TRBJ1-2; D unresolved. Germline V gene data show CDR1 as MNHNS and CDR2 as SASEGT. CDR3 length: 11 residues. Deletions cut 8 bases from V and 7 bases from J, with 11 bases between.

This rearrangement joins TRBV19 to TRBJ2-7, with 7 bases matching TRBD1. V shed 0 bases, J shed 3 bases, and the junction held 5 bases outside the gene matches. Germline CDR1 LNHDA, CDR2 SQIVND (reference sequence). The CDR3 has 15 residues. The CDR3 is CASSIDGTVDYEQYF. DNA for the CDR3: TGTGCCAGTAGTATAGACGGGACAGTCGACTACGAGCAGTACTTC. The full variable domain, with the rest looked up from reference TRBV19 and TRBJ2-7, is DGGITQSPKYLFRKEGQNVTLSCEQNLNHDAMYWYRQDPGQGLRLIYYSQIVNDFQKGDIAEGYSVSREKKESFPLTVTSAQKNPTAFYLCASSIDGTVDYEQYFGPGTRLTVT.

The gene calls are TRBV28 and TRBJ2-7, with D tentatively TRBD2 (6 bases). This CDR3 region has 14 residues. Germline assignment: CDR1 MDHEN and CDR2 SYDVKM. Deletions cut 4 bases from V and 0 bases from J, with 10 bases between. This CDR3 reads CASSSPGDSYEQYF. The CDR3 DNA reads TGTGCCAGCAGTTCCCCGGGGGACTCCTACGAGCAGTACTTC.

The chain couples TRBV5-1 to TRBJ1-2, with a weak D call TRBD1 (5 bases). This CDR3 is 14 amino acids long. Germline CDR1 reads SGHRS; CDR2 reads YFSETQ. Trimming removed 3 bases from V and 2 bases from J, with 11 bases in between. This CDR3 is CASSSVGTNYGYTF. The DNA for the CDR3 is TGCGCCAGCAGCTCGGTAGGGACCAACTATGGCTACACCTTC. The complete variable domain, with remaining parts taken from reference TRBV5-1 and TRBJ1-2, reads KAGVTQTPRYLIKTRGQQVTLSCSPISGHRSVSWYQQTPGQGLQFLFEYFSETQRNKGNFPGRFSGRQFSNSRSEMNVSTLELGDSALYLCASSSVGTNYGYTFGSGTRLTVV.

The CDR3 nucleotides are TGTGCCAGCTCACCTGGCAGGGTTCCGAACACCGGGGAGCTGTTTTTT. This sequence encodes CASSPGRVPNTGELFF. The chain has TRBV18 and TRBJ2-2, with D possibly matching TRBD1 (5 bases). This CDR3 is built from 16 residues. The germline V and J ends were trimmed by 3 bases and 0 bases, with 11 bases remaining between them. Per germline, CDR1 KGHSH and CDR2 LQKENI.

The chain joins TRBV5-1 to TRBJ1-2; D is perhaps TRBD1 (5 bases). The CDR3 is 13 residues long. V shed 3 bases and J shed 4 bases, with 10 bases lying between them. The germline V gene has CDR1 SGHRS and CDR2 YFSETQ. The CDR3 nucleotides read TGCGCCAGCAGCTCTCAGGGACCCTATGGCTACACCTTC. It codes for CASSSQGPYGYTF.

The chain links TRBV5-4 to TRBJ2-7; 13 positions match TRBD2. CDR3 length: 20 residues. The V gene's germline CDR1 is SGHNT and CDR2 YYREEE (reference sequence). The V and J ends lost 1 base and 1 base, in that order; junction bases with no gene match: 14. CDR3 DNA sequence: TGTGCCAGCAGCTTGAAACTGACTAGCGGGGGGTTCCGAACTTCCTACGAGCAGTACTTC. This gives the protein CASSLKLTSGGFRTSYEQYF.

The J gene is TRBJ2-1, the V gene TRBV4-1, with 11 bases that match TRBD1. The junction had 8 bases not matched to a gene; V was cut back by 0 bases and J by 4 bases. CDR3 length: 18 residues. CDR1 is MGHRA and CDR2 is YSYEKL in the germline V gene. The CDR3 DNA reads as TGCGCCAGCAGCCAAGATAATTCGGACAGGGGGCCGTACAATGAGCAGTTCTTC. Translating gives CASSQDNSDRGPYNEQFF.

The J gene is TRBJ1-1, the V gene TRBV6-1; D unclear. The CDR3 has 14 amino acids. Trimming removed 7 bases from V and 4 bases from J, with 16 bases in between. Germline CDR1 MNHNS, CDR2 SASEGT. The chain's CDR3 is CASTLGRIFTEAFF. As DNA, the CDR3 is TGTGCCAGCACCCTAGGAAGAATTTTCACTGAAGCTTTCTTT.

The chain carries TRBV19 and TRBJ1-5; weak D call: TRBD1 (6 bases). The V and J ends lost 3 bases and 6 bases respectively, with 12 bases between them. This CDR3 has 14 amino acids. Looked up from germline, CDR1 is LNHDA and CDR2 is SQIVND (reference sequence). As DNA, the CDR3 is TGTGCCAGTAGTATCAGGGGAGGGAGTCAGCCCCAGCATTTT. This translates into CASSIRGGSQPQHF.

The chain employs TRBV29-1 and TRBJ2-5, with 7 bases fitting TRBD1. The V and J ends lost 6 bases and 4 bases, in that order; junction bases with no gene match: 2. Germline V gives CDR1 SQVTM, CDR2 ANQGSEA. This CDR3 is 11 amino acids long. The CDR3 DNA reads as TGCAGCGTGAGGACAGGAGAGACCCAGTACTTC. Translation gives CSVRTGETQYF.

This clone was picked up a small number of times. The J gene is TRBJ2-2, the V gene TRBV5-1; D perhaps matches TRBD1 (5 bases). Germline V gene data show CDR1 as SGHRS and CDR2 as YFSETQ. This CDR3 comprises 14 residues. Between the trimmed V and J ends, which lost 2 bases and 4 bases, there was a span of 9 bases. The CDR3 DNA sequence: TGCGCCAGCAGCTTCAGGGCCAGCACCGGGGAGCTGTTTTTT. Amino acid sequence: CASSFRASTGELFF.

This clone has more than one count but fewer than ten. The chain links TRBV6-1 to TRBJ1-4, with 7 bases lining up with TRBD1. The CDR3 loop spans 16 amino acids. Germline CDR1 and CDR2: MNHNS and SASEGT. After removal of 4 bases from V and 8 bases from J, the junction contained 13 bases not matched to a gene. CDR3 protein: CASSATGASVEEKLFF. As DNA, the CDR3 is TGTGCCAGCAGTGCCACAGGGGCCTCGGTAGAAGAAAAACTGTTTTTT.

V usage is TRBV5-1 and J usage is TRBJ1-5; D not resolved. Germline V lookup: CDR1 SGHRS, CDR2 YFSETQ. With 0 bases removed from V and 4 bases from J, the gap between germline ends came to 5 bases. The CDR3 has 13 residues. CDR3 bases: TGCGCCAGCAGCTTGGCAGAGAATCAGCCCCAGCATTTT. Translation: CASSLAENQPQHF. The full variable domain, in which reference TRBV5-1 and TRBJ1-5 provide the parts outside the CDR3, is KAGVTQTPRYLIKTRGQQVTLSCSPISGHRSVSWYQQTPGQGLQFLFEYFSETQRNKGNFPGRFSGRQFSNSRSEMNVSTLELGDSALYLCASSLAENQPQHFGDGTRLSIL.

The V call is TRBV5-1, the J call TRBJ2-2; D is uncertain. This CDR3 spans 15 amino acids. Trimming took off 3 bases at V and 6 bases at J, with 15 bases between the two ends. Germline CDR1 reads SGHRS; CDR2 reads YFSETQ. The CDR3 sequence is CASSYSTVVPGELFF. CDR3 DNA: TGCGCCAGCAGCTACTCCACAGTGGTCCCCGGGGAGCTGTTTTTT.

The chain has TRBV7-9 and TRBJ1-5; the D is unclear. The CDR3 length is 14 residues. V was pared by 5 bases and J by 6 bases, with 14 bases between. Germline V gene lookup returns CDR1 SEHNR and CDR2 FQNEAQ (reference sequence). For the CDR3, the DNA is TGTGCCAGCAGCCTCGGAGGTAATGGTCAGCCCCAGCATTTT. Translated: CASSLGGNGQPQHF.